These 4 T cell receptor beta chains were sequenced from one sample in a study of CD8+ T cells in alopecia areata. RNA was extracted and reverse transcribed into cDNA as the sequencing template. The protocol was immunoSEQ multiplex PCR, while the TCRdb copy is restricted to in-frame clones and leaves out a portion. The sample contains 130,000 to 150,000 clones, 82% of which appear only once. The sample's treatment: oral pan-JAK inhibitor, 5-10 mg twice daily. The sequencing used CD8+ T cells sorted from blood, collected at week 4, from a patient treated with tofacitinib. Receptor source: a human donor with alopecia areata.

The chain uses TRBV5-6 and TRBJ2-7; D perhaps matches TRBD1 (6 bases). The CDR3 runs to 16 residues. Trimming cost V 3 bases and J 2 bases, with 18 bases left between them. Germline V gene lookup returns CDR1 SGHDT and CDR2 YYEEEE. The CDR3 sequence: CASSSTGTTSPYEQYF. For the CDR3, the DNA is TGTGCCAGCAGCTCTACCGGGACAACCTCGCCCTACGAGCAGTACTTC.

This chain joins TRBV2 and TRBJ2-7, with 9 bases that match TRBD1. V dropped 3 bases and J dropped 1; count of bases not matched to a gene: 1. The CDR3 sequence is 14 residues long. Germline V CDR1 and CDR2: SNHLY, FYNNEI. The CDR3 bases are TGTGCCAGCAGTGAGGGGACAGGGTCCTACGAGCAGTACTTC. It specifies CASSEGTGSYEQYF.

This rearrangement joins TRBV25-1 to TRBJ2-4; a possible D gene is TRBD2 (5 bases). Trimming shortened V by 5 bases and J by 9 bases, and 20 bases separated the two germline ends. The length of the CDR3 is 15 residues. The germline V gene has CDR1 MGHDK and CDR2 SYGVNS. The CDR3 sequence is CASSTGVLSGSIQYF. In nucleotides, the CDR3 is TGTGCCAGCAGTACCGGGGTGCTAAGTGGAAGCATTCAGTACTTC.

The chain employs TRBV29-1 and TRBJ1-2; TRBD1 matches 7 bases. Germline CDR1 and CDR2: SQVTM and ANQGSEA. The CDR3 loop spans 14 amino acids. J gave up 3 bases and V 2 bases, and 6 bases lay outside the gene matches. CDR3 residues: CSVETLGQYYGYTF. The CDR3 DNA sequence: TGCAGCGTTGAAACACTGGGACAGTACTATGGCTACACCTTC.